This TCR beta chain was found in a study of high-grade serous ovarian cancer treatment subgroups. Study findings and constraints: Repertoire analysis covered CDR3 alone, not CDR1 or CDR2.

Libraries were prepared by immunoSEQ multiplex PCR; TCRdb keeps only in-frame clonotypes and omits some of them. The data contain some 33,000 clones, around three quarters of them seen just once; the ten biggest clones take up around 3.3%. A remark on this clone: The antigen remains unidentified.

The V end was cut by 6 bases, the J end by 5 bases, with 13 bases between. The CDR3 is 13 residues long. CDR1 is LNHDA and CDR2 is SQIVND in the germline V gene (reference sequence). The tumor samples were collected prior to definitive surgery or chemotherapy. The sequence came from a human donor with high-grade serous ovarian cancer. V gene TRBV19 combines with J gene TRBJ1-2; perhaps TRBD1 as D (6 bases). Sequenced input: tumor tissue. Here the CDR3 reads CASSPLTGYGYTF. In nucleotides, the CDR3 is TGTGCCAGTAGCCCCCTAACAGGGTATGGCTACACCTTC.